These T cell receptor beta chains were read from a single sample in a study of regulatory and conventional T cells in RAG deficiency. The assay was immunoSEQ multiplex PCR, and TCRdb's table has in-frame clones only and misses some. The profile shows 20,000 to 25,000 clones, about 92% of them singletons. Another study also made use of these data, one on regulatory T cells.

The sequencing input was CD4+ T cells sorted from blood. The receptors derive from a human donor in good health. CDR3s include the opening cysteine and the closing phenylalanine or tryptophan. The D gene is left open where the match is weak. Clone size is stated in some rows and not others, as once, few, many or a class when expanded.

V gene	D gene	clone size	J gene	CDR3 protein	CDR3 DNA
TRBV5-5	-	-	TRBJ2-7	CASSLVGGAEQYF	TGTGCCAGCAGCTTGGTCGGGGGCGCAGAGCAGTACTTC
TRBV30	TRBD2	-	TRBJ2-1	CAWSVPGGATYNEQFF	TGTGCCTGGAGTGTCCCGGGAGGGGCGACCTACAATGAGCAGTTCTTC
TRBV2	-	-	TRBJ2-3	CASSDVGDSTDTQYF	TGTGCCAGCAGTGACGTCGGAGATTCCACAGATACGCAGTATTTT
TRBV5-1	-	-	TRBJ1-2	CASSLVQGGYTF	TGCGCCAGCAGCTTGGTTCAGGGCGGCTACACCTTC
TRBV5-1	-	-	TRBJ2-3	CASSLGQTRDTQYF	TGCGCCAGCAGCTTGGGGCAGACTCGGGATACGCAGTATTTT
TRBV6-4	TRBD1	once	TRBJ1-5	CASSGQGAHQPQHF	TGTGCCAGCAGTGGTCAGGGGGCTCATCAGCCCCAGCATTTT
TRBV18	-	-	TRBJ2-7	CASSPGTESYEQYF	TGTGCCAGCTCACCAGGCACGGAATCCTACGAGCAGTACTTC
TRBV5-5	-	once	TRBJ1-5	CASSLDGSDHQPQHF	TGTGCCAGCAGCTTGGACGGAAGCGACCATCAGCCCCAGCATTTT
TRBV4-3	-	-	TRBJ1-1	CASSQEVIAQGIEAFF	TGCGCCAGCAGCCAAGAAGTGATAGCGCAGGGAATCGAAGCTTTCTTT
TRBV7-2	TRBD2	-	TRBJ2-3	CASSLTSGGGTDTQYF	TGTGCCAGCAGCCTGACTAGCGGGGGGGGCACAGATACGCAGTATTTT
TRBV2	-	-	TRBJ1-6	CASGSTALNSPLHF	TGTGCCAGCGGGTCTACAGCCCTTAATTCACCCCTCCACTTT
TRBV5-5	-	-	TRBJ1-3	CASSPSLQGSSGNTIYF	TGTGCCAGCAGCCCCTCCCTCCAGGGGTCCTCTGGAAACACCATATATTTT
TRBV6-4	TRBD1	-	TRBJ1-6	CASSDRDSYNSPLHF	TGTGCCAGCAGTGACCGGGACAGCTATAATTCACCCCTCCACTTT
TRBV6-1	-	-	TRBJ1-5	CASSLKYQPQHF	TGTGCCAGCAGTCTCAAGTATCAGCCCCAGCATTTT
TRBV5-4	TRBD2	-	TRBJ2-2	CASSPPGTRGKTGELFF	TGTGCCAGCAGCCCACCCGGGACTAGAGGGAAAACCGGGGAGCTGTTTTTT
TRBV19	-	-	TRBJ1-2	CASTPTSGPLANYGYTF	TGTGCCAGTACGCCGACTTCCGGGCCCTTAGCTAACTATGGCTACACCTTC
TRBV6-1	TRBD2	-	TRBJ2-1	CASSEVPGLALNEQFF	TGTGCCAGCAGTGAAGTACCGGGACTAGCACTCAATGAGCAGTTCTTC
TRBV6-6	-	-	TRBJ2-1	CASSYSLNEQFF	TGTGCCAGCAGTTACTCGTTGAATGAGCAGTTCTTC
TRBV5-5	TRBD1	-	TRBJ2-5	CASSHRQGAGETQYF	TGTGCCAGCAGTCATAGACAGGGGGCTGGTGAGACCCAGTACTTC
TRBV5-1	-	-	TRBJ2-2	CASSLGNTGELFF	TGCGCCAGCAGCTTGGGAAACACCGGGGAGCTGTTTTTT
TRBV7-2	-	-	TRBJ1-6	CASSLGSRRALHF	TGTGCCAGCAGCTTAGGGTCCCGGCGGGCCCTCCACTTT
TRBV7-9	-	-	TRBJ2-7	CASSLDGLFYEQYF	TGTGCCAGCAGCTTAGACGGCCTCTTCTACGAGCAGTACTTC
TRBV7-9	-	-	TRBJ1-1	CASSLGSTMNTEAFF	TGTGCCAGCAGCTTAGGTTCCACCATGAACACTGAAGCTTTCTTT
TRBV5-1	-	once	TRBJ1-5	CASSLAGGDQPQHF	TGCGCCAGCAGCTTGGCCGGGGGCGATCAGCCCCAGCATTTT
TRBV11-3	TRBD2	-	TRBJ2-3	CASSQWPAGGPTDTQYF	TGTGCCAGCAGCCAATGGCCAGCGGGAGGGCCCACAGATACGCAGTATTTT
TRBV18	-	-	TRBJ1-2	CASSPQDTDYGYTF	TGTGCCAGCTCACCCCAAGACACAGACTATGGCTACACCTTC
TRBV28	-	-	TRBJ1-2	CASSLLTVNYGYTF	TGTGCCAGCAGTCTATTGACAGTGAACTATGGCTACACCTTC
TRBV19	-	-	TRBJ2-7	CASTPTGTSREQYF	TGTGCCAGTACTCCAACAGGGACATCGCGGGAGCAGTACTTC
TRBV30	-	-	TRBJ1-6	CAWSAEENSPLHF	TGTGCCTGGAGTGCGGAGGAGAATTCACCCCTCCACTTT
TRBV18	-	once	TRBJ2-1	CASSRTDGDNEQFF	TGTGCCAGCTCACGAACGGACGGAGACAATGAGCAGTTCTTC
TRBV7-9	-	-	TRBJ2-5	CASSLGTVQETQYF	TGTGCCAGCAGCTTAGGTACAGTCCAAGAGACCCAGTACTTC
TRBV5-6	-	-	TRBJ2-2	CASRWTGDANTGELFF	TGTGCCAGCAGATGGACGGGGGACGCGAACACCGGGGAGCTGTTTTTT
TRBV9	-	-	TRBJ1-4	CASSVGPEGGNEKLFF	TGTGCCAGCAGCGTAGGACCGGAGGGTGGGAATGAAAAACTGTTTTTT
TRBV7-3	TRBD1	-	TRBJ2-2	CASSAQGADTGELFF	TGTGCCAGCAGCGCACAGGGGGCAGACACCGGGGAGCTGTTTTTT
TRBV6-5	-	-	TRBJ1-2	CASSYSRGQDGYTF	TGTGCCAGCAGTTACTCGCGCGGGCAGGATGGCTACACCTTC
TRBV9	TRBD2	-	TRBJ2-3	CASSLGLAGATDTQYF	TGTGCCAGCAGCCTCGGACTAGCGGGGGCCACAGATACGCAGTATTTT
TRBV27	TRBD2	-	TRBJ2-3	CASSLEPLTSGGPDTQYF	TGTGCCAGCAGTCTAGAACCCCTGACTAGCGGGGGTCCAGATACGCAGTATTTT
TRBV5-6	-	-	TRBJ2-6	CASSPPPDGANVLTF	TGTGCCAGCAGCCCGCCGCCGGATGGTGCCAACGTCCTGACTTTC
TRBV4-1	TRBD1	-	TRBJ1-2	CASRPTGGSLGYTF	TGCGCCAGCAGGCCGACAGGGGGCTCGCTAGGCTACACCTTC
TRBV7-9	TRBD2	-	TRBJ2-5	CASTIAGEETQYF	TGTGCCAGCACCATAGCGGGAGAAGAGACCCAGTACTTC
TRBV6-6	TRBD2	-	TRBJ2-7	CASSSTRLAIHEQYF	TGTGCCAGCAGTTCCACCAGACTAGCGATACACGAGCAGTACTTC
TRBV19	TRBD1	-	TRBJ2-7	CASSIGTGGLDEQYF	TGTGCCAGTAGTATCGGGACAGGGGGTTTAGACGAGCAGTACTTC
TRBV2	-	-	TRBJ1-1	CASINPGAFTEAFF	TGTGCCAGCATCAATCCCGGGGCCTTCACTGAAGCTTTCTTT
TRBV2	TRBD1	-	TRBJ2-7	CASRGPDRAGYEQYF	TGTGCCAGCAGGGGCCCGGACAGGGCCGGTTACGAGCAGTACTTC
TRBV5-6	-	-	TRBJ1-2	CASSLAGAVNYGYTF	TGTGCCAGCAGCTTGGCAGGGGCGGTTAACTATGGCTACACCTTC
TRBV27	TRBD1	-	TRBJ2-5	CASSRQGALQETQYF	TGTGCCAGCAGTCGCCAGGGGGCTCTCCAAGAGACCCAGTACTTC
TRBV4-2	TRBD1	once	TRBJ2-1	CASSPTGNSYNEQFF	TGTGCCAGCAGCCCGACAGGGAACTCCTACAATGAGCAGTTCTTC
TRBV19	TRBD2	-	TRBJ2-3	CASRGGQGTDTQYF	TGTGCCAGTAGGGGAGGGCAGGGCACAGATACGCAGTATTTT
TRBV4-2	TRBD2	-	TRBJ2-3	CASSQVGLAGGLDTQYF	TGTGCCAGCAGCCAAGTGGGACTAGCGGGGGGTTTAGATACGCAGTATTTT